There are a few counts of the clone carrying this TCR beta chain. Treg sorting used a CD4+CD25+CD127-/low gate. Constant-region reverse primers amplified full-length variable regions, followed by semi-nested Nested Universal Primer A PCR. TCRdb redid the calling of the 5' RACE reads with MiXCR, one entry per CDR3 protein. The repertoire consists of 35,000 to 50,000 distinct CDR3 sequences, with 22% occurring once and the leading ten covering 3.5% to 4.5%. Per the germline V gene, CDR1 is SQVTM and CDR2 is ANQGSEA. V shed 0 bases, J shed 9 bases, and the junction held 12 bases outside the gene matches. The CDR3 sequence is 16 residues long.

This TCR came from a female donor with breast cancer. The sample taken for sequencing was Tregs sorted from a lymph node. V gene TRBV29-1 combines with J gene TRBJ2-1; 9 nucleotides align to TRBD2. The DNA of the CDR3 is TGCAGCGTTGAAGACTTGCGGGAGGGCACTTTTGGTGAGCAGTTCTTC. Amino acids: CSVEDLREGTFGEQFF.